This T cell receptor (beta chain) came from a study of blood T cells in healthy people across ages. In regard to this clonotype: Its antigen remains unknown.

Together with a sample-barcoded 5' primer, a J-beta primer mix was included in a second PCR lasting about 7 to 12 cycles. MiXCR, run by TCRdb on the 5' RACE reads, gives a single entry per CDR3 protein. The data contain fewer than 800,000 distinct CDR3 sequences, 49% of them seen just once; the ten biggest clones take up about a third. Total RNA amounts of at least 6 micrograms were extracted per sample. Study conclusions and caveats: Any conclusive comparison of naive versus antigen-experienced cells was prevented by using unsorted PBMCs.

The V gene lost 10 bases and the J gene lost 8 bases, with 23 bases spanning the gap. The CDR3 is made up of 14 amino acids. Germline loops: CDR1 ENHRY, CDR2 SYGVKD. This clonotype originated in a woman between 55 and 75 years old in good health. This chain links TRBV10-3 with TRBJ2-5; D unclear. Source material: blood. The CDR3 DNA sequence: TGTGCCAGCAGAACAGCACGGTCCTGGGATACCCAGTACTTC. Translating gives CASRTARSWDTQYF.